One and the same sample provided the 8 T cell receptor beta chains below, sequenced in a study of shared T cell receptors in the human thymus. The protocol was immunoSEQ multiplex PCR, while the TCRdb copy is restricted to in-frame clones and leaves out a portion. The sample consists of 600,000 to 900,000 clones, roughly 88% of them appearing once. The data were also submitted as part of a second study, on human thymus T cells.

Sequences were obtained from thymocytes. The origin of the receptors is a girl under three years old with a congenital heart defect.

The J gene is TRBJ2-7, the V gene TRBV10-3, with D possibly TRBD1 on 6 matching bases. V dropped 6 bases and J dropped 1 base, with 13 bases sitting between them. CDR1 and CDR2 from the germline V gene are ENHRY and SYGVKD. The CDR3 contains 14 residues. CDR3 in DNA: TGTGCCATCAGGGGGGACACCCCTTCCTACGAGCAGTACTTC. It specifies CAIRGDTPSYEQYF.

The chain recombines TRBV11-2 with TRBJ2-2; D is ambiguous. The CDR3 sequence is 15 residues long. Deletions cut 4 bases from V and 1 base from J, with 10 bases between. Germline CDR1 is SGHAT and CDR2 is FQNNGV. CDR3 nucleotides: TGTGCCAGCAGCTCGGAGATTCTGAACACCGGGGAGCTGTTTTTT. Translated, it gives CASSSEILNTGELFF.

The chain has TRBV4-1 and TRBJ2-4; D is possibly TRBD1 (6 bases). This CDR3 has 18 amino acids. Germline V gives CDR1 MGHRA, CDR2 YSYEKL. Trimming cost V 0 bases and J 0 bases, with 15 bases left between them. CDR3 amino acids: CASSQDSGAELAKNIQYF. The CDR3 region has the DNA TGCGCCAGCAGCCAAGATTCAGGGGCGGAGCTAGCCAAAAACATTCAGTACTTC.

The V and J genes are TRBV4-1 and TRBJ2-7; a weak D match, TRBD1 (6 bases). The CDR3 totals 21 residues. Germline V CDR1 and CDR2: MGHRA, YSYEKL. The V and J ends lost 0 bases and 1 base respectively, with 28 bases between them. Here the CDR3 DNA reads TGCGCCAGCAGCCAAGATCCTAGACAGGAGATTTCTCCATCACCTTCCTACGAGCAGTACTTC. Translation gives CASSQDPRQEISPSPSYEQYF.

This clone was detected only once. The rearrangement links TRBV29-1 to TRBJ2-1; 8 bases are shared with TRBD1. Germline lookup yields CDR1 SQVTM and CDR2 ANQGSEA. The CDR3 is made up of 20 amino acids. V gave up 3 bases and J gave up 6 bases; unmatched junction bases: 25. The DNA of the CDR3 is TGCAGCGTTGAGGCAATGAGACAGGGGACCAGAAGCTCAAGCACCAATGAGCAGTTCTTC. Encoded protein: CSVEAMRQGTRSSSTNEQFF.

The chain is built from TRBV11-2 and TRBJ1-2, with 8 nucleotides matching TRBD1. The germline gives CDR1 SGHAT, CDR2 FQNNGV. There are 13 residues in the CDR3. The V gene end was trimmed by 5 bases and the J gene end by 6 bases; junction bases not matched to a gene: 5. The DNA for the CDR3 is TGTGCCAGCAGCGGGGGACAGGAACATGGCTACACCTTC. Translated: CASSGGQEHGYTF.

This clone was counted a single time. This chain joins TRBV6-5 and TRBJ2-3, with D maybe TRBD1 (6 bases). Trimming left V 6 bases short and J 5 bases short, with 15 bases between. CDR3 length: 14 residues. Per germline, CDR1 MNHEY and CDR2 SVGAGI. The CDR3 loop is CASRQGFRGDTQYF. The CDR3 region has the DNA TGTGCCAGCAGGCAGGGGTTTAGAGGAGATACGCAGTATTTT.

V gene TRBV5-1 combines with J gene TRBJ2-4; 7 nucleotides line up with TRBD2. Trimming removed 4 bases from V and 0 bases from J; junction bases left unmatched: 25. The CDR3 spans 22 residues. In germline, CDR1 is SGHRS, CDR2 YFSETQ. DNA for the CDR3: TGCGCCAGCAGCCCCAGCTTACGACTAGCCTCATTGCAATTACTAGCCAAAAACATTCAGTACTTC. It yields the protein CASSPSLRLASLQLLAKNIQYF.